These 18 T cell receptor beta chains were all obtained from the same sample, sequenced in a study of T cells in tumors and immune-related adverse events (dated by TCRdb to 2020 to 2022). The treatment or condition label on this specimen signifies: nivolumab (PD-1 blockade) given before sampling. To prepare the library, the immunoSEQ multiplex PCR assay was applied. This immuneACCESS table, as held by TCRdb, lists in-frame sequences with V and J called but not all clones. Of the missing ones, under half trace to an unresolved V gene in checked studies; the others have no known cause. This sample comprises about 22,000 clones, about 90% of them detected only once. Of the sample, approximately 1.5% is held by the ten largest clones. Sequences were derived from lymph node tissue, sampled from a patient treated with anti-PD-1 therapy. The receptors shown here come from a female donor with metastatic renal cell carcinoma.

The V gene is TRBV18, the J gene TRBJ2-5; 11 bases are a match to TRBD2. The germline gives CDR1 KGHSH, CDR2 LQKENI. The J segment lost 5 bases and the V segment lost 0 bases, leaving 5 bases of the junction unmatched. The CDR3 covers 16 residues. CDR3 DNA: TGTGCCAGCTCACCACCTCTAGCGGGAGGACGGGAGACCCAGTACTTC. Translating it yields CASSPPLAGGRETQYF.

J is TRBJ2-7 and V is TRBV10-3, with D possibly matching TRBD2 (6 bases). CDR3 length: 13 residues. V was trimmed by 10 bases and J by 2 bases, leaving 15 bases between them. The germline CDR1 and CDR2 sequences are ENHRY and SYGVKD. The CDR3 here is CATARDSAYEQYF. In nucleotides, the CDR3 is TGTGCCACCGCGCGGGATTCAGCCTACGAGCAGTACTTC.

This rearrangement joins TRBV5-6 to TRBJ2-5; 12 bases fit TRBD2. V was clipped by 1 base and J by 6 bases; unmatched bases: 13. The germline V gene encodes CDR1 SGHDT and CDR2 YYEEEE. The CDR3 totals 18 residues. Here the CDR3 DNA reads TGTGCCAGCAGCTTGCTAGGGGCTAGCGGGGGGGTCGATAAGACCCAGTACTTC. Translated: CASSLLGASGGVDKTQYF. Looking up the rest from reference TRBV5-6 and TRBJ2-5 gives the full variable domain: DAGVTQSPTHLIKTRGQQVTLRCSPKSGHDTVSWYQQALGQGPQFIFQYYEEEERQRGNFPDRFSGHQFPNYSSELNVNALLLGDSALYLCASSLLGASGGVDKTQYFGPGTRLLVL.

The chain carries TRBV28 and TRBJ1-3; D may be TRBD1 (6 bases). Germline CDR1 MDHEN, CDR2 SYDVKM. Trimming removed 6 bases from V and 3 bases from J, with 12 bases in between. This CDR3 spans 14 amino acids. DNA for the CDR3: TGTGCCAGCAGACTTCCAGGGGTTGGAAACACCATATATTTT. Protein product: CASRLPGVGNTIYF.

The chain uses TRBV2 and TRBJ2-3; 13 nucleotides align to TRBD2. The CDR3 loop spans 15 amino acids. The V gene end was trimmed by 3 bases and the J gene end by 6 bases; junction bases not matched to a gene: 3. Looked up from germline, CDR1 is SNHLY and CDR2 is FYNNEI. CDR3 protein: CASSDPLAGGDTQYF. As DNA, the CDR3 is TGTGCCAGCAGTGACCCACTAGCGGGAGGGGATACGCAGTATTTT.

The chain carries TRBV19 and TRBJ1-1; unclear D gene. The CDR3 extends over 13 amino acids. Looked up from germline, CDR1 is LNHDA and CDR2 is SQIVND (reference sequence). V lost 6 bases and J lost 1, with 9 bases in between. Here the CDR3 reads CASSPTQNTEAFF. In nucleotides, the CDR3 is TGTGCCAGTAGCCCAACGCAGAACACTGAAGCTTTCTTT.

The CDR3 sequence: CASSFSIAKNIQYF. CDR3 bases: TGTGCCAGTAGTTTTAGTATAGCCAAAAACATTCAGTACTTC. The V call is TRBV19, the J call TRBJ2-4; D is uncertain. This CDR3 has 14 amino acids. Germline V gene data show CDR1 as LNHDA and CDR2 as SQIVND (reference sequence). V gave up 5 bases and J gave up 0 bases, with 8 bases separating them.

The rearrangement joins TRBV27 to TRBJ2-7; the D is unclear. Trimming removed 2 bases at V and 3 bases at J, with 11 bases between. The CDR3 is 14 amino acids. In germline, CDR1 is MNHEY, CDR2 SMNVEV (reference sequence). CDR3 protein: CASSLRVWDYEQYF. In DNA form, the CDR3 reads TGTGCCAGCAGTTTAAGGGTTTGGGACTACGAGCAGTACTTC.

This CDR3 is CASSERTGRNTGELFF. DNA of the CDR3: TGTGCCAGCAGTGAACGGACAGGGCGGAACACCGGGGAGCTGTTTTTT. The chain employs TRBV6-1 and TRBJ2-2; 8 bases line up with TRBD1. Germline V gene lookup returns CDR1 MNHNS and CDR2 SASEGT. The CDR3 sequence is 16 residues long. J lost 1 base, V lost 2 bases, and 3 bases had no gene match.

The chain joins TRBV6-1 to TRBJ2-7; the D gene is possibly TRBD2 (6 bases). The CDR3 runs 14 residues. V was shortened by 7 bases and J by 0 bases, with 13 bases between the two germline ends. CDR1 and CDR2 (germline): MNHNS, SASEGT. The CDR3 bases are TGTGCCAGCACGGGGGACCTCAGCTCCTACGAGCAGTACTTC. This sequence encodes CASTGDLSSYEQYF.

The J gene is TRBJ2-3, the V gene TRBV6-1, with unresolved D. CDR1 and CDR2 from the germline V gene are MNHNS and SASEGT. This CDR3 is 12 amino acids long. Trimming cost V 7 bases and J 3 bases, with 8 bases left between them. Written as DNA, the CDR3 is TGTGCCAGCATGCTACAGACAGATACGCAGTATTTT. Its protein product is CASMLQTDTQYF.

This sequence joins TRBV10-2 and TRBJ2-7; D not certain. Germline V gene lookup returns CDR1 WSHSY and CDR2 SAAADI. Trimming stripped 4 bases from V and 0 bases from J, with 10 bases between. This CDR3 contains 14 residues. The CDR3 nucleotides are TGCGCCAGCAGTGCTGCAGGCCCCTCCTACGAGCAGTACTTC. Its protein is CASSAAGPSYEQYF.

The chain combines TRBV15 with TRBJ1-1; D remains unclear. CDR1 is LNHNV, CDR2 YYDKDF, per germline (reference sequence). This CDR3 is 14 amino acids long. V dropped 0 bases and J dropped 0 bases, with 5 bases sitting between them. CDR3 in amino acids: CATSRDILNTEAFF. For the CDR3, the DNA is TGTGCCACCAGCAGAGATATTTTGAACACTGAAGCTTTCTTT.

V and J are TRBV7-9 and TRBJ2-4; D is ambiguous. Germline CDR1 and CDR2: SEHNR and FQNEAQ (reference sequence). Trimming took off 5 bases at V and 8 bases at J, with 16 bases between the two ends. The CDR3 totals 14 residues. CDR3 nucleotides: TGTGCCAGCAGCCAAGGCGGTAACTCGGACATTCAGTACTTC. This encodes CASSQGGNSDIQYF.

J is TRBJ2-7 and V is TRBV13; D may be TRBD1 (6 bases). The CDR3 totals 14 residues. Trimming took 5 bases from V and 4 from J, leaving 15 bases between them. Looked up from germline, CDR1 is PRHDT and CDR2 is FYEKMQ (reference sequence). The CDR3 reads CASSTRTEKYEQYF. The CDR3 bases are TGTGCCAGCAGCACCCGGACAGAGAAGTACGAGCAGTACTTC.

The V gene is TRBV6-4, the J gene TRBJ1-2; 9 bases line up with TRBD1. CDR1 MRHNA and CDR2 SNTAGT come from the germline V gene. V was pared by 7 bases and J by 8 bases, with 14 bases of the junction left unmatched. There are 15 residues in the CDR3. CDR3 sequence reads: CASNSGQGFNRGYTF. In DNA, the CDR3 is TGTGCCAGCAATTCGGGACAGGGTTTCAATCGGGGCTACACCTTC.

The chain has TRBV15 and TRBJ2-2; maybe TRBD2 (6 bases). Germline lookup yields CDR1 LNHNV and CDR2 YYDKDF (reference sequence). Deletions cut 1 base from V and 2 bases from J, with 11 bases between. The CDR3 has 16 amino acids. In DNA, the CDR3 is TGTGCCACCAGCAGAGTCCCGGGAGACAACACCGGGGAGCTGTTTTTT. Protein: CATSRVPGDNTGELFF.

A word on this clone: One end of the junction does not line up with germline, which may come from a read error. V usage is TRBV5-4 and J usage is TRBJ2-3; D might be TRBD2 (5 bases). The CDR3 loop spans 11 amino acids. Germline loops: CDR1 SGHNT, CDR2 YYREEE (reference sequence). CDR3 protein: CASSEQWRSSW. The CDR3 DNA sequence: TGTGCCAGCAGCGAACAATGGAGGTCGAGTTGG.